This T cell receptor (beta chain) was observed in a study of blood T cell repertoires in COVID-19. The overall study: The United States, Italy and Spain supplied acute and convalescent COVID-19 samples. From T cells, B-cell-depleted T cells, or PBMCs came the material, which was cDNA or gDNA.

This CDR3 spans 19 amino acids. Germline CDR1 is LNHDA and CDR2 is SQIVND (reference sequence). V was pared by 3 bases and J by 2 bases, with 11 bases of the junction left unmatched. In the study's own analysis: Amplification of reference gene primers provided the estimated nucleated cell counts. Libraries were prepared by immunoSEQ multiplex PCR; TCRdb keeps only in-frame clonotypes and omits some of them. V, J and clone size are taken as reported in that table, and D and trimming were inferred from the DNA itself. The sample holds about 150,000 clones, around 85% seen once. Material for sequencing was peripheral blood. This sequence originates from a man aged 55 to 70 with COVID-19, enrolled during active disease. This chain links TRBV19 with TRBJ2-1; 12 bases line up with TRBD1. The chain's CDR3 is CASSMGTGGVAPTYNEQFF. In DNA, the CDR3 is TGTGCCAGTAGTATGGGGACAGGGGGCGTGGCCCCGACCTACAATGAGCAGTTCTTC.